A single sample is the source of the 15 T cell receptor beta chains below, sequenced in a study of Graves' ophthalmopathy and Graves' hyperthyroidism. Scientists amplified the TCR beta CDR3 regions from RNA transcripts. Second-round multiplex PCR came after a first-round RT-PCR that employed HTBI primers. TCRdb called the multiplex PCR reads again in MiXCR, with one record for every CDR3 protein. The sample contains about 400,000 distinct CDR3 sequences, approximately 15% of which appear only once. The sample comprised peripheral blood. The receptors were sampled from a woman aged 18-35 years with stable Graves' hyperthyroidism.

At least ten counts were recorded for this clonotype. The chain carries TRBV29-1 and TRBJ1-1; 10 nucleotides match TRBD1. V was pared by 7 bases and J by 0 bases, with 8 bases of the junction left unmatched. CDR3 length: 15 residues. Germline V CDR1 and CDR2: SQVTM, ANQGSEA. The CDR3 DNA follows: TGCAGCGGGATGGGGACAGGGGCCATGAACACTGAAGCTTTCTTT. Amino acid sequence: CSGMGTGAMNTEAFF.

This clonotype has ten or more counts. The chain has TRBV24-1 and TRBJ1-5; no clear D. The CDR3 contains 12 residues. The germline V gene encodes CDR1 KGHDR and CDR2 SFDVKD. V was clipped by 3 bases and J by 4 bases, with 3 bases between them. This chain's CDR3 is CATSDENQPQHF. CDR3 sequence (DNA): TGTGCCACCAGTGATGAGAATCAGCCCCAGCATTTT.

The chain employs TRBV7-2 and TRBJ1-6; D not certain. CDR1 SGHTA and CDR2 FQGNSA come from the germline V gene. Trimming stripped 1 base from V and 0 bases from J, with 10 bases between. The CDR3 runs 17 residues. In DNA form, the CDR3 reads TGTGCCAGCAGCTTAGGTCGATACTTCTCCTATAATTCACCCCTCCACTTT. This encodes CASSLGRYFSYNSPLHF.

The chain links TRBV7-9 to TRBJ2-2; 10 bases agree with TRBD1. The J segment lost 6 bases and the V segment lost 5 bases, leaving 6 bases of the junction unmatched. CDR1 is SEHNR, CDR2 FQNEAQ, per germline (reference sequence). CDR3 size: 15 residues. The CDR3 spells CASSIGTGEAGELFF. For the CDR3, the DNA is TGTGCCAGCAGCATCGGGACAGGGGAGGCCGGGGAGCTGTTTTTT.

Ten or more counts support this clonotype. This chain joins TRBV12-3 or TRBV12-4 and TRBJ1-5, with D hard to call. Trimming left V 7 bases short and J 0 bases short, with 10 bases between. CDR3 size: 14 residues. CDR3 coding DNA: TGTGCCAGCAATAGGATTAATAGCAATCAGCCCCAGCATTTT. Translated: CASNRINSNQPQHF.

This clonotype was observed at least ten times. The chain carries TRBV27 and TRBJ1-2; D unresolved. The length of the CDR3 is 15 residues. CDR1 is MNHEY, CDR2 SMNVEV, per germline (reference sequence). The germline V and J ends were trimmed by 0 bases and 8 bases, with 16 bases remaining between them. Here the CDR3 reads CASSLSSSPLLGYTF. The CDR3 DNA is TGTGCCAGCAGTTTATCCAGCTCACCGCTCCTAGGCTACACCTTC.

V and J are TRBV6-2 or TRBV6-3 and TRBJ1-6; no definite D call. V shed 6 bases and J shed 7 bases, with 4 bases lying between them. CDR3 length: 11 amino acids. Germline V lookup: CDR1 MNHEY, CDR2 SVGEGT. For the CDR3, the DNA is TGTGCCAGCAGACGGAATTCACCCCTCCACTTT. It yields the protein CASRRNSPLHF.

The chain uses TRBV28 and TRBJ2-5, with 10 bases fitting TRBD2. CDR1 is MDHEN, CDR2 SYDVKM, per germline. Trimming at V came to 6 bases and at J to 3 bases, leaving 10 bases not matched to a gene. There are 16 residues in the CDR3. Written as DNA, the CDR3 is TGTGCCAGCAGCGGCGGACTAGCGGACGCCAAAGAGACCCAGTACTTC. Its protein is CASSGGLADAKETQYF.

This clonotype occurred many times. The germline gene is not matched at one end of the junction; a read error may be the cause. The gene calls are TRBV5-1 and TRBJ1-1; D gene uncertain. The CDR3 has 13 amino acids. In germline, CDR1 is SGHRS, CDR2 YFSETQ. CDR3 loop: CASSLVRNTEAFF. CDR3 in DNA: TGTGCCAGCAGCTTAGTCAGGAACACTGAAGCTTTCTTT.

V and J are TRBV6-1 and TRBJ2-2; TRBD2 might be the D (5 bases). Germline V gene sequence: CDR1 MNHNS, CDR2 SASEGT. The CDR3 is 15 residues long. Trimming shortened V by 5 bases and J by 4 bases, and 14 bases separated the two germline ends. The CDR3 region has the DNA TGTGCCAGCAGTTTAGCGCCAACCCCCACCGGGGAGCTGTTTTTT. It is translated as CASSLAPTPTGELFF.

This clonotype was seen many times. This chain uses TRBV24-1 with TRBJ2-2; D unclear. CDR3 length equals 14 residues. Germline V CDR1 and CDR2: KGHDR, SFDVKD. The ends were cut back, 0 bases at V and 3 bases at J, with 4 bases in the middle. CDR3 sequence (DNA): TGTGCCACCAGTGATTTGTCCCACACCGGGGAGCTGTTTTTT. This translates into CATSDLSHTGELFF.

The sample holds many counts of this clonotype. The V and J genes are TRBV3-1 and TRBJ1-2; D is unclear. Germline CDR1 and CDR2: LGHDT and YNNKEL (reference sequence). Trimming removed 4 bases from V and 3 bases from J, with 9 bases in between. This CDR3 region has 13 residues. The CDR3 DNA follows: TGTGCCAGCAGCCGGTCGGTACACTATGGCTACACCTTC. Protein: CASSRSVHYGYTF.

The rearrangement joins TRBV12-3 or TRBV12-4 to TRBJ1-1; D unclear. The CDR3 runs 13 residues. Trimming took off 3 bases at V and 8 bases at J, with 13 bases between the two ends. In DNA form, the CDR3 reads TGTGCCAGCAGTTTTGATTTAGGAGCGGAAGCTTTCTTT. Translating it yields CASSFDLGAEAFF.

This clonotype appeared many times. This chain connects TRBV6-1 to TRBJ2-7; no reliable D call. Germline V CDR1 and CDR2: MNHNS, SASEGT. The CDR3 has 12 amino acids. Trimming left V 8 bases short and J 0 bases short, with 8 bases between. CDR3 residues: CASSIRSYEQYF. The CDR3 DNA follows: TGTGCCAGCTCTATACGCTCCTACGAGCAGTACTTC.

This clonotype was counted many times. The chain joins TRBV13 to TRBJ2-7, with TRBD1 matching 7 bases. The CDR3 sequence is 15 residues long. V shed 5 bases and J 5 bases; nucleotides not matched to a gene: 12. The germline V gene encodes CDR1 PRHDT and CDR2 FYEKMQ (reference sequence). CDR3 in DNA: TGTGCCAGCAGCCAACGACAGGGTTGGTTCCACGAGCAGTACTTC. Protein: CASSQRQGWFHEQYF.